This passage covers 21 T cell receptor beta chains from one sample sequenced in a study of cytomegalovirus exposure and HLA in healthy donors. PCR was performed using 60 Vbeta and 13 Jbeta primers. Only in-frame clones appear in the TCRdb table, and some are missing; sequencing was by immunoSEQ multiplex PCR. The sample carries under 200,000 clones, 70% to 80% recorded once. Sample: PBMCs. These TCRs come from a woman younger than 45 in good health and CMV-seropositive.

Comments on this clone: Its ends do not fully match the called genes, so a read error is possible. The V call is TRBV6-1, the J call TRBJ1-5; D call uncertain. CDR3 length: 16 residues. CDR1 and CDR2 from the germline V gene are MNHNS and SASEGT. CDR3 region: CASSEAASTWSQAQHF. The CDR3 nucleotides read TGTGCCAGCAGTGAAGCGGCGTCTACGTGGTCTCAGGCCCAGCATTTT.

This clone was seen a handful of times. The CDR3, as DNA: TGCAGTGCTTTCAAAGAGACCCAGTACTTC. Translating gives CSAFKETQYF. V gene TRBV20-1 combines with J gene TRBJ2-5; D not resolved. V was cut by 5 bases and J by 3 bases, with 4 bases left in between. The CDR3 has 10 residues. Germline loops: CDR1 DFQATT, CDR2 SNEGSKA (reference sequence).

The V gene is TRBV6-1, the J gene TRBJ2-2; maybe TRBD2 (6 bases). The germline gives CDR1 MNHNS, CDR2 SASEGT. This CDR3 spans 14 amino acids. V dropped 7 bases and J dropped 0 bases, with 9 bases sitting between them. This CDR3 reads CASTGTSNTGELFF. CDR3 in DNA: TGTGCCAGCACGGGGACTTCGAACACCGGGGAGCTGTTTTTT.

V gene TRBV5-4 combines with J gene TRBJ2-7; TRBD1 matches 7 bases. The CDR3 is 17 residues long. The ends lost 1 base at V and 1 base at J; junction bases unmatched: 11. Per germline, CDR1 SGHNT and CDR2 YYREEE (reference sequence). The CDR3 loop reads CASSLLYRGQLSYEQYF. CDR3 nucleotides: TGTGCCAGCAGCTTGCTTTACCGGGGACAGCTTTCCTACGAGCAGTACTTC.

This chain connects TRBV10-3 to TRBJ2-3; the match to TRBD2 covers 8 bases. The ends lost 7 bases at V and 4 bases at J; junction bases unmatched: 7. There are 14 residues in the CDR3. CDR1 and CDR2 from the germline V gene are ENHRY and SYGVKD. CDR3 in amino acids: CAITTGGGADTQYF. In nucleotides, the CDR3 is TGTGCCATCACTACGGGAGGGGGGGCAGATACGCAGTATTTT.

The chain combines TRBV29-1 with TRBJ2-7; possible D gene TRBD2, 6 bases. V shed 7 bases and J shed 12 bases, with 19 bases lying between them. Germline CDR1 reads SQVTM; CDR2 reads ANQGSEA. The CDR3 totals 11 residues. CDR3 sequence (DNA): TGCAGCGGGCCCGGGAGACGATTGAGGTACTTC. It encodes CSGPGRRLRYF.

The chain couples TRBV5-5 to TRBJ1-1; D gene uncertain. Per germline, CDR1 SGHKS and CDR2 YYEKEE (reference sequence). Trimming pared 4 bases from V and 2 bases from J, leaving 9 bases between. This CDR3 is built from 13 residues. The CDR3 here is CASSTTPNTEAFF. In DNA, the CDR3 is TGTGCCAGCAGCACCACACCAAACACTGAAGCTTTCTTT.

This clone appeared a few times. The chain has TRBV7-6 and TRBJ1-5; TRBD1 matches 7 bases. The CDR3 totals 18 residues. Germline trimming cut 4 bases from V and 3 bases from J; bases unmatched to any gene: 15. Germline loops: CDR1 SGHVS, CDR2 FNYEAQ. Here the CDR3 reads CASSSQPTGVLVNQPQHF. DNA of the CDR3: TGTGCCAGCAGCTCTCAACCAACAGGGGTTTTGGTCAATCAGCCCCAGCATTTT.

The genes are TRBV19 and TRBJ2-1, with 7 bases that match TRBD1. The CDR3 spans 13 residues. Per germline, CDR1 LNHDA and CDR2 SQIVND (reference sequence). V trimming: 6 bases; J trimming: 4 bases; junction bases outside the gene matches: 3. The CDR3: CASRSRGYNEQFF. CDR3 nucleotide sequence: TGTGCCAGTAGGAGCAGGGGGTACAATGAGCAGTTCTTC. The whole variable domain, filled in from reference TRBV19 and TRBJ2-1, reads DGGITQSPKYLFRKEGQNVTLSCEQNLNHDAMYWYRQDPGQGLRLIYYSQIVNDFQKGDIAEGYSVSREKKESFPLTVTSAQKNPTAFYLCASRSRGYNEQFFGPGTRLTVL.

This chain uses TRBV9 with TRBJ2-3; 10 bases fit TRBD2. The V and J ends lost 0 bases and 5 bases, in that order; junction bases with no gene match: 9. This CDR3 contains 17 residues. Germline CDR1 and CDR2: SGDLS and YYNGEE. As DNA, the CDR3 is TGTGCCAGCAGCGTAGGGGAACCGGGACTAGCGTTAGATACGCAGTATTTT. This encodes CASSVGEPGLALDTQYF.

The rearrangement uses TRBV9 and TRBJ2-1, with D possibly being TRBD1 (5 bases). V lost 7 bases to trimming and J lost 1 base, with 12 bases between them. This CDR3 spans 14 amino acids. Germline lookup yields CDR1 SGDLS and CDR2 YYNGEE. The CDR3 bases are TGTGCCAGCTCGCCGAGGACATCCTACAATGAGCAGTTCTTC. It encodes CASSPRTSYNEQFF.

V is TRBV5-5 and J is TRBJ2-5, with a tentative D call TRBD1 (6 bases). The CDR3 runs to 15 residues. Germline lookup yields CDR1 SGHKS and CDR2 YYEKEE (reference sequence). Trimming took off 0 bases at V and 5 bases at J, with 14 bases between the two ends. CDR3 region: CASSLGTDLFETQYF. The CDR3 DNA reads as TGTGCCAGCAGCTTGGGGACAGATCTCTTCGAGACCCAGTACTTC.

V usage is TRBV6-5 and J usage is TRBJ1-2; TRBD1 is a possible D gene (5 bases). Trimming shortened V by 10 bases and J by 4 bases, and 10 bases separated the two germline ends. The CDR3 totals 11 residues. Germline loops: CDR1 MNHEY, CDR2 SVGAGI. In DNA, the CDR3 is TGTGCCACCGGAAGGGGCTATGGCTACACCTTC. Amino acids: CATGRGYGYTF.

This rearrangement joins TRBV5-6 to TRBJ2-2; TRBD1 matches 7 bases. Trimming at V came to 4 bases and at J to 4 bases, leaving 13 bases not matched to a gene. CDR1 and CDR2 from the germline V gene are SGHDT and YYEEEE. This CDR3 region has 17 residues. As DNA, the CDR3 is TGTGCCAGCAGCGTCTACCGAAGGGGGCTGGGCACCGGGGAGCTGTTTTTT. This translates into CASSVYRRGLGTGELFF.

This chain joins TRBV6-5 and TRBJ1-2; a weak D match, TRBD1 (5 bases). Per germline, CDR1 MNHEY and CDR2 SVGAGI. This CDR3 is built from 12 residues. V lost 4 bases and J lost 7, with 10 bases in between. The CDR3 DNA sequence: TGTGCCAGCAGTTCGCAGGGTCTTGGCTACACCTTC. This codes for CASSSQGLGYTF.

This clone was observed a few times. The chain recombines TRBV29-1 with TRBJ1-2; 7 nucleotides align to TRBD1. The CDR3 runs to 15 residues. The J segment lost 5 bases and the V segment lost 5 bases, leaving 14 bases of the junction unmatched. Germline V gives CDR1 SQVTM, CDR2 ANQGSEA. CDR3 residues: CSVLYRDSPGYGYTF. The CDR3 DNA reads TGCAGCGTTCTCTACCGGGACAGCCCGGGGTATGGCTACACCTTC.

The V call is TRBV27, the J call TRBJ2-3, with D tentatively TRBD2 (5 bases). The CDR3 spans 14 residues. The V gene lost 6 bases and the J gene lost 1 base, with 11 bases spanning the gap. CDR1 is MNHEY, CDR2 SMNVEV, per germline (reference sequence). The CDR3 spells CASRSTRGTDTQYF. CDR3 bases: TGTGCCAGCAGATCAACTAGGGGCACAGATACGCAGTATTTT.

The V and J genes are TRBV5-1 and TRBJ2-7; the match to TRBD1 covers 7 bases. The CDR3 runs to 13 residues. CDR1 SGHRS and CDR2 YFSETQ come from the germline V gene. V trimming: 4 bases; J trimming: 7 bases; junction bases outside the gene matches: 8. The CDR3 coding sequence is TGCGCCAGCAGCCAGAGACAGGGCGGGGAGCAGTACTTC. Its translation is CASSQRQGGEQYF.

The chain is built from TRBV19 and TRBJ2-5, with D possibly being TRBD2 (6 bases). V was cut by 2 bases and J by 5 bases, with 9 bases left in between. Germline CDR1 and CDR2: LNHDA and SQIVND (reference sequence). The CDR3 has 13 amino acids. CDR3 nucleotides: TGTGCCAGTAGTATAACTAGCTGGGAGACCCAGTACTTC. This sequence encodes CASSITSWETQYF.

The J gene is TRBJ2-3, the V gene TRBV10-3; maybe TRBD2 (5 bases). Germline CDR1 reads ENHRY; CDR2 reads SYGVKD. The V end was cut by 0 bases, the J end by 4 bases, with 14 bases between. This CDR3 contains 16 residues. CDR3 in amino acids: CAISESRDSPPDTQYF. The CDR3 nucleotides read TGTGCCATCAGTGAGTCACGGGATTCCCCCCCAGATACGCAGTATTTT.

The V gene is TRBV6-5, the J gene TRBJ1-3; D gene unclear. The V and J ends lost 2 bases and 8 bases respectively, with 13 bases between them. The CDR3 consists of 14 residues. CDR1 is MNHEY and CDR2 is SVGAGI in the germline V gene. In DNA form, the CDR3 reads TGTGCCAGCAGTTACAACGGATACGGGGACACCATATATTTT. Translation gives CASSYNGYGDTIYF.